Following are 17 T cell receptor beta chains from one sample sequenced in a study of T cell clonality in common variable immunodeficiency. Overall study findings and caveats: Reportedly, TCR beta sequences from common variable immunodeficiency showed fewer deletions and N-nucleotide insertions.

These receptors have no identified antigens. TCRdb's table, derived via immunoSEQ multiplex PCR, lists solely in-frame clones and lacks some. The sample shows about 34,000 clones, none of them appearing just once. Sequencing was carried out using peripheral blood mononuclear cells. All receptors derive from a human donor with common variable immunodeficiency.

Turning to this clone: Coverage ceases 3 residues before the CDR3 finishes, and the germline J gene fills in the end. This chain joins TRBV7-2 and TRBJ2-7; D gene ambiguous. CDR1 SGHTA and CDR2 FQGNSA come from the germline V gene. The CDR3 sequence is 12 residues long. Trimming took 3 bases from V and 2 from J, leaving 5 bases between them. The CDR3 here is CASSFRAYEQYF. Partial CDR3 DNA: TGTGCCAGCAGCTTTAGGGCCTACGAG.

About this clone itself: The observed sequence ends 3 residues before the CDR3 terminus, with the missing tail filled in from the germline J gene. This sequence joins TRBV7-2 and TRBJ1-1, with a possible D match to TRBD1 (6 bases). The germline gives CDR1 SGHTA, CDR2 FQGNSA. Trimming cost V 6 bases and J 5 bases, with 13 bases left between them. The CDR3 sequence is 13 residues long. The CDR3 reads CASSAGGQTEAFF. The CDR3 bases that were read are TGTGCCAGCAGTGCGGGAGGACAGACTGAA.

This clone was observed a few times. The read terminates 3 residues ahead of where the CDR3 ends, so the germline J gene completes it. The chain combines TRBV7-9 with TRBJ2-7; D is possibly TRBD1 (6 bases). The length of the CDR3 is 12 residues. Germline V gene sequence: CDR1 SEHNR, CDR2 FQNEAQ (reference sequence). Deletions cut 5 bases from V and 4 bases from J, with 9 bases between. CDR3 DNA (partial): TGTGCCAGCAGCCGGACAGATTACGAG. Translation: CASSRTDYE. The full CDR3 protein reads CASSRTDYEQYF.

This clone was seen repeatedly, ten times or more. Coverage ceases 3 residues before the CDR3 finishes, and the germline J gene fills in the end. The chain links TRBV2 to TRBJ2-1, with 10 bases lining up with TRBD2. Trimming cost V 6 bases and J 5 bases; bases outside gene matches: 10. Germline V gives CDR1 SNHLY, CDR2 FYNNEI. The CDR3 sequence is 16 residues long. The CDR3 protein is CASRAQTSGPNNEQFF. CDR3 DNA, as far as it was read: TGTGCCAGCAGGGCCCAGACTAGCGGGCCTAACAATGAG.

This clone counts as medium-sized. The read ends 3 residues early relative to the CDR3; the germline J gene fills the gap. The chain couples TRBV20-1 to TRBJ1-1; 9 positions match TRBD1. The germline CDR1 and CDR2 sequences are DFQATT and SNEGSKA (reference sequence). The V and J ends lost 7 bases and 4 bases, in that order; junction bases with no gene match: 4. This CDR3 is built from 12 residues. CDR3 DNA, as far as it was read: TGCAGTGTAGGGACAGGGTCCACTGAA. Translated: CSVGTGSTE. The complete CDR3 protein is CSVGTGSTEAFF.

This clone appeared many times. With the read ending 3 residues before the CDR3 end, the germline J gene is used to fill in that end. The V and J genes are TRBV10-3 and TRBJ1-5, with D possibly being TRBD1 (5 bases). CDR1 is ENHRY and CDR2 is SYGVKD in the germline V gene. The V gene lost 0 bases and the J gene lost 5 bases, with 8 bases spanning the gap. The CDR3 covers 14 residues. Partial CDR3 DNA: TGTGCCATCAGTGAGTCGGCAGGGTATCAGCCC. It is translated as CAISESAGYQP. In full, the CDR3 is CAISESAGYQPQHF.

Remarks on this clone: The missing CDR3 end, 3 residues past where the read stops, is filled in from the germline J gene. The chain employs TRBV7-9 and TRBJ2-3; TRBD2 matches at 9 bases. CDR3 length: 15 residues. Unmatched junction bases numbered 5, after V lost 2 bases and J lost 5 bases. Germline CDR1 reads SEHNR; CDR2 reads FQNEAQ (reference sequence). The sequenced part of the CDR3 DNA is TGTGCCAGCAGCTTATCGGGACTAGCAAGAGATACG. Its protein product is CASSLSGLARDT. The whole CDR3 is CASSLSGLARDTQYF. Filled out from reference TRBV7-9 and TRBJ2-3, the complete variable domain reads DTGVSQNPRHKITKRGQNVTFRCDPISEHNRLYWYRQTLGQGPEFLTYFQNEAQLEKSRLLSDRFSAERPKGSFSTLEIQRTEQGDSAMYLCASSLSGLARDTQYFGPGTRLTVL.

On this clone: The sequence runs out 3 residues before the end of the CDR3; the remainder is reconstructed from the germline J gene. The V gene is TRBV6-2 or TRBV6-3, the J gene TRBJ2-3; 8 bases agree with TRBD2. Per germline, CDR1 MNHEY and CDR2 SVGEGT. The CDR3 has 15 amino acids. The DNA read from the CDR3 is TGTGCCAGCAGTTACGAAATAGCGGGAATAGGGCCG. Protein sequence: CASSYEIAGIGP. The full CDR3 protein reads CASSYEIAGIGPQYF.

This clone has just a few counts. The read is 3 residues too short to cover the CDR3 end, so that end is filled in from the germline J gene. The chain joins TRBV19 to TRBJ1-5; 12 nucleotides align to TRBD1. CDR3 length: 17 residues. Germline V gene lookup returns CDR1 LNHDA and CDR2 SQIVND (reference sequence). Losses at the gene ends were 4 bases for V and 1 base for J; bases not matched to a gene: 5. The CDR3 sequence is CASSSGTGGWSNQPQHF. The CDR3 DNA, read in part, is TGTGCCAGTAGTAGTGGGACAGGGGGCTGGAGCAATCAGCCC.

With respect to this clone: Read data end 3 residues before the CDR3 end; the end is taken from the germline J gene. The chain recombines TRBV20-1 with TRBJ2-7, with 8 bases fitting TRBD2. The germline gives CDR1 DFQATT, CDR2 SNEGSKA (reference sequence). This CDR3 region has 14 residues. After removal of 1 base from V and 6 bases from J, the junction contained 8 bases not matched to a gene. The CDR3 DNA, read in part, is TGCAGTGCTAGAGCTCCGGGACTAGGAGGCGAG. This encodes CSARAPGLGGE. The CDR3 in full is CSARAPGLGGEQYF.

Remarks on this clone: One base away lies a much larger clone, so this may be a sequencing read error. The read terminates 3 residues before the CDR3 end, so the remaining end is supplied by the germline J gene. The chain is built from TRBV7-3 and TRBJ1-6; D perhaps matches TRBD1 (5 bases). Germline values: CDR1 SGHTA, CDR2 FQGTGA. This CDR3 is built from 14 residues. The CDR3: CASSFGGTNSTLHF. The CDR3 bases that were read are TGTGCCAGCAGCTTTGGGGGGACGAATTCAACC.

In this sample, this clone turned up many times. The sequenced fragment ends 3 residues before the CDR3 boundary, so the rest is inferred from the germline J gene. This chain joins TRBV19 and TRBJ2-3; a possible D gene is TRBD1 (5 bases). CDR1 and CDR2 from the germline V gene are LNHDA and SQIVND (reference sequence). The V end lost 7 bases, the J end lost 0 bases, and 14 bases lay between the germline ends. The CDR3 loop spans 15 amino acids. Partial CDR3 DNA: TGTGCCAGTACCAACCGGGCAGGGAGCACAGATACG. Translation gives CASTNRAGSTDT. The complete CDR3 protein is CASTNRAGSTDTQYF.

The sequenced CDR3 bases are TGTGCCAGCAGCCCTGGCGGGCTGTTATATGGC. Its translation: CASSPGGLLYG. The CDR3 reads in full as CASSPGGLLYGYTF. V usage is TRBV11-1 and J usage is TRBJ1-2; unclear D gene. The read stops 3 residues short of the end of the CDR3; the missing end is completed from the germline J gene. V lost 5 bases and J 5 bases, leaving 15 bases between the germline ends. This CDR3 has 14 residues. Germline V gene sequence: CDR1 SGHAT, CDR2 FQDESV (reference sequence).

This clone occurred a few times. The CDR3 end falls 3 residues outside the read, so it is completed with the germline J gene. The rearrangement joins TRBV19 to TRBJ2-4; weak D call: TRBD1 (5 bases). With 8 bases removed from V and 2 bases from J, the gap between germline ends came to 19 bases. CDR1 LNHDA and CDR2 SQIVND come from the germline V gene (reference sequence). This CDR3 is 16 amino acids long. The CDR3 protein is CASATPRATTKNIQYF. The CDR3 bases that were read are TGTGCCAGTGCGACCCCCAGGGCGACAACCAAAAACATT.

This clone was recorded a few times. The DNA ends 3 residues before the CDR3 does, and the rest of the CDR3 is filled in from the germline J gene. The V gene is TRBV20-1, the J gene TRBJ2-5; TRBD2 matches at 7 bases. V trimming: 1 base; J trimming: 0 bases; junction bases outside the gene matches: 2. The length of the CDR3 is 14 residues. Germline lookup yields CDR1 DFQATT and CDR2 SNEGSKA (reference sequence). The CDR3 DNA, read in part, is TGCAGTGCTAGAGTCAGCGGGGACCAAGAGACC. This sequence encodes CSARVSGDQET. In full, the CDR3 reads CSARVSGDQETQYF.

Comments on this clone: The read ends 3 residues early relative to the CDR3; the germline J gene fills the gap. The J gene is TRBJ2-7, the V gene TRBV5-4, with TRBD1 matching 10 bases. V was pared by 4 bases and J by 2 bases, with 3 bases of the junction left unmatched. Germline V gene sequence: CDR1 SGHNT, CDR2 YYREEE (reference sequence). This CDR3 region has 14 residues. CDR3: CASSDDRGPYEQYF. The covered CDR3 bases are TGTGCCAGCAGCGATGACAGGGGGCCCTACGAG.

This clone was observed at least ten times. The read gets to within 3 residues of the CDR3 end, and the germline J gene fills in the rest. V gene TRBV28 combines with J gene TRBJ2-7; 9 bases line up with TRBD2. CDR1 MDHEN and CDR2 SYDVKM come from the germline V gene. With V trimmed by 6 bases and J by 2 bases, 5 bases remained unmatched. The CDR3 runs 14 residues. The CDR3 here is CASSSRLAAYEQYF. Incomplete CDR3 DNA: TGTGCCAGCAGCTCCCGACTAGCGGCCTACGAG.